This TCR beta chain was sequenced during a study of T-cell reconstitution after alpha-beta-depleted transplantation in children. Study-wide findings and caveats: When one year had passed after transplant, most T-cell counts and diversity came from newly produced T cells.

From germline, CDR1 is LGHDT and CDR2 YNNKEL (reference sequence). The junction had 10 bases not matched to a gene; V was cut back by 6 bases and J by 3 bases. The CDR3 sequence is 16 residues long. This clonotype has just a few counts. Its cognate antigen is unknown. Unique molecular identifiers were incorporated into the prepared TCRbeta library. TCRdb reprocessed the PCR reads with MiXCR, giving one entry per CDR3 protein. The sample yields 300,000 to 400,000 distinct CDR3 sequences, about a quarter seen once. This specimen consisted of PBMCs, mostly from graft donor cells, obtained 180 days after TCRalphabeta/CD19-depleted stem cell transplant. The genes are TRBV3-1 and TRBJ2-3; TRBD2 matches 9 bases. The TCR was taken from a male patient aged 10 to 17 who had a stem cell transplant for acute lymphoblastic leukemia, so the T cells may come from the graft donor. DNA of the CDR3: TGTGCCAGCAGGAAAACTGCGGGAGGGCCTACAGATACGCAGTATTTT. Protein: CASRKTAGGPTDTQYF.